A single T cell receptor beta chain is shown here with its context. Its specificity is unknown. One blood sample of roughly 2.5 ml was taken from each donor. These data originate in a study of monozygotic twins with inflammatory bowel disease. The study, taken as a whole, reports: Twins with IBD were found to have lower TCRbeta diversity (inverse Simpson) than healthy co-twins. Repertoire similarity did not differ between concordant and discordant twins, possibly owing to limited power.

The CDR3 length is 18 residues. The germline CDR1 and CDR2 sequences are SGDLS and YYNGEE. Two rounds of nested PCR, of around 16 and 10 cycles, were run on TCRalpha and TCRbeta cDNA. Reanalyzing the 5' RACE reads, TCRdb keeps one entry per CDR3 protein, without DNA. The sample totals about 380,000 distinct CDR3 sequences. Sample: blood. V is TRBV9 and J is TRBJ2-7; TCRdb calls TRBD2, which cannot be checked without DNA. This receptor was obtained from a human donor with ulcerative colitis or Crohn's disease, or a healthy co-twin of an affected twin (not recorded which). CDR3 region: CASSAPSQQGPPFYEQYF.